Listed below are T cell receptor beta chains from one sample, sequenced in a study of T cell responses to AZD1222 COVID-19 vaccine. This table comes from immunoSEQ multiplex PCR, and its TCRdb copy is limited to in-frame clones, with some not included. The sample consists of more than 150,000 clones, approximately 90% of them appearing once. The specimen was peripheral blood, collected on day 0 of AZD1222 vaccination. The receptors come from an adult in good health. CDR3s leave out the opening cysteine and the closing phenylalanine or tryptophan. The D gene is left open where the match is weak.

cdr3_aa: ASSLGGSEDTQY
d_call: NA
v_call: TRBV11-3
j_call: TRBJ2-3

cdr3_aa: ASSGRALVFEQY
d_call: TRBD2
v_call: TRBV6-2/TRBV6-3
j_call: TRBJ2-7

cdr3_aa: SVHQGGDQPQH
d_call: NA
v_call: TRBV29-1
j_call: TRBJ1-5

cdr3_aa: AWSRSGGALQY
d_call: TRBD2
v_call: TRBV30
j_call: TRBJ2-7

cdr3_aa: ASSFGSGTGYNEQF
d_call: NA
v_call: TRBV5-1
j_call: TRBJ2-1

cdr3_aa: ASSLRQGRTGELF
d_call: TRBD1
v_call: TRBV7-3
j_call: TRBJ2-2

cdr3_aa: ASSPGGAGETQY
d_call: TRBD2
v_call: TRBV5-5
j_call: TRBJ2-5

cdr3_aa: ASSSAGGPNEQF
d_call: TRBD2
v_call: TRBV18
j_call: TRBJ2-1

cdr3_aa: ATSDPVAGDEQY
d_call: TRBD2
v_call: TRBV24-1
j_call: TRBJ2-7

cdr3_aa: SVRPTGATYEQY
d_call: TRBD1
v_call: TRBV29-1
j_call: TRBJ2-7

cdr3_aa: ASNFGLVLYEQY
d_call: NA
v_call: TRBV21-1
j_call: TRBJ2-7

cdr3_aa: ASSLSPNEQF
d_call: NA
v_call: TRBV28
j_call: TRBJ2-1

cdr3_aa: ASRQPGLAREQY
d_call: TRBD2
v_call: TRBV27
j_call: TRBJ2-7

cdr3_aa: ASSRDRGNEKLF
d_call: TRBD1
v_call: TRBV7-2
j_call: TRBJ1-4

cdr3_aa: ASSRQGALSKGYT
d_call: TRBD1
v_call: TRBV7-2
j_call: TRBJ1-2

cdr3_aa: ASSLAESSYEQY
d_call: NA
v_call: TRBV11-3
j_call: TRBJ2-7

cdr3_aa: ASRTGTGAKNIQY
d_call: TRBD1
v_call: TRBV4-1
j_call: TRBJ2-4

cdr3_aa: ASSRDRQSYEQY
d_call: NA
v_call: TRBV7-7
j_call: TRBJ2-7

cdr3_aa: ASSPLTGGWNYGYT
d_call: TRBD1
v_call: TRBV28
j_call: TRBJ1-2

cdr3_aa: ASSSSGTGNQPQH
d_call: TRBD1
v_call: TRBV28
j_call: TRBJ1-5

cdr3_aa: AGSDGSNGNQPQH
d_call: NA
v_call: TRBV28
j_call: TRBJ1-5

cdr3_aa: ASSARLAGGPKETDTQY
d_call: TRBD2
v_call: TRBV7-6
j_call: TRBJ2-3

cdr3_aa: ATHPWGHPDEQF
d_call: NA
v_call: TRBV24-1
j_call: TRBJ2-1

cdr3_aa: ATPVGLASNTGELF
d_call: NA
v_call: TRBV7-6
j_call: TRBJ2-2

cdr3_aa: ASSKGAVSLQMQANYGYT
d_call: NA
v_call: TRBV21-1
j_call: TRBJ1-2

cdr3_aa: ASSPRGRAF
d_call: NA
v_call: TRBV28
j_call: TRBJ1-1